This T cell receptor (beta chain) was retrieved from a study of patients and donors after allogeneic stem cell transplantation. Germline CDR1 reads MNHEY; CDR2 reads SVGAGI. The V and J ends lost 8 bases and 8 bases respectively, with 22 bases between them. CDR3 length: 15 amino acids. Each CDR3 protein is one row after TCRdb ran MiXCR on the RT-PCR reads. Among about 150,000 distinct CDR3 sequences, about 40% were seen once, and the ten largest hold about 50%. Sequenced sample: blood, either unsorted or a sorted T cell fraction (not recorded which). The receptor was isolated from a human donor who was either an allogeneic HSCT recipient or a stem cell or donor lymphocyte infusion donor (not recorded which). It is not recorded whose cells these are; they may come from a transplant donor. The chain couples TRBV6-5 to TRBJ2-1, with D tentatively TRBD1 (6 bases). CDR3 sequence (DNA): TGTGCCAGCGGCCCCTCCGGGTCTAAGGGGGATGAGCAGTTCTTC. It yields the protein CASGPSGSKGDEQFF.